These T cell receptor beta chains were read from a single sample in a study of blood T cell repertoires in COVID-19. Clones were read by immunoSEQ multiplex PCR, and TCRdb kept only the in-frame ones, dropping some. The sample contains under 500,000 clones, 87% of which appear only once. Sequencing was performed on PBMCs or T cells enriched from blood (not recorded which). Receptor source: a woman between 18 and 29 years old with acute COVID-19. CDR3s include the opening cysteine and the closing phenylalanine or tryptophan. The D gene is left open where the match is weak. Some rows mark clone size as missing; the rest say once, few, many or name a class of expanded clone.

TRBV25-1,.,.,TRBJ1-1,CASSGQGMVNTEAFF,TGTGCCAGCAGTGGGCAGGGTATGGTGAACACTGAAGCTTTCTTT
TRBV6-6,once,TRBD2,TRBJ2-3,CASRTSVNTDTQYF,TGTGCCAGCAGGACTAGCGTAAACACAGATACGCAGTATTTT
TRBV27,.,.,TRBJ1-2,CASSLAGNYGYTF,TGTGCCAGCAGTTTAGCCGGGAACTATGGCTACACCTTC
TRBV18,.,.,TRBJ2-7,CASSPPGPRQGYEQYF,TGTGCCAGCTCACCACCGGGTCCCCGCCAGGGCTACGAGCAGTACTTC
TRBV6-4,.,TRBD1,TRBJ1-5,CASSPDRGANQPQHF,TGTGCCAGCAGTCCGGACAGGGGCGCAAATCAGCCCCAGCATTTT
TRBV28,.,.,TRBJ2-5,CASSEKTGLGEKTQYF,TGTGCCAGCAGTGAGAAAACAGGCCTAGGAGAGAAGACCCAGTACTTC
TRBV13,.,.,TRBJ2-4,CASSLLAVGAGNIQYF,TGTGCCAGCAGCTTATTAGCCGTGGGGGCCGGAAACATTCAGTACTTC
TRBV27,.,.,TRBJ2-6,CASSLGSSGANVLTF,TGTGCCAGCAGTTTGGGGAGCTCTGGGGCCAACGTCCTGACTTTC
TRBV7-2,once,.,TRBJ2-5,CASSSGQPQETQYF,TGTGCCAGCAGCTCAGGACAACCTCAAGAGACCCAGTACTTC
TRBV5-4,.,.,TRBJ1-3,CASSLGRGQRGGNTIYF,TGTGCCAGCAGCCTCGGTCGTGGCCAACGAGGTGGAAACACCATATATTTT
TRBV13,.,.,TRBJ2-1,CASSLVGAQNEQFF,TGTGCCAGCAGCTTAGTTGGGGCGCAGAATGAGCAGTTCTTC
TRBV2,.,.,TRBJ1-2,CASSQRRGVGHYGYTF,TGTGCCAGCAGCCAACGGCGGGGGGTTGGCCACTATGGCTACACCTTC
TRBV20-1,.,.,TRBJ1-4,CSASRLTNEKLFF,TGCAGTGCTAGTAGACTAACTAATGAAAAACTGTTTTTT
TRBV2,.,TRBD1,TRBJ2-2,CASTPVTGGTGELFF,TGTGCCAGCACCCCCGTGACAGGGGGCACCGGGGAGCTGTTTTTT
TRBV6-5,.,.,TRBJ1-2,CASRVGQGRGYTF,TGTGCCAGCAGGGTGGGCCAGGGAAGAGGCTACACCTTC
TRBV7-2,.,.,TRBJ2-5,CASSQHRLAETQYF,TGTGCCAGCAGCCAACATCGCTTAGCGGAGACCCAGTACTTC
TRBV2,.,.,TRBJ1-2,CASSVRAGYTF,TGTGCCAGCAGTGTGAGGGCCGGCTACACCTTC
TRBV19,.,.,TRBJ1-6,CASRTDRWGRNSPLHF,TGTGCCAGTAGGACCGACAGGTGGGGTCGAAATTCACCCCTCCACTTT
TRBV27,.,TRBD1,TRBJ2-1,CASRQGTYNEQFF,TGTGCCAGCCGACAGGGGACCTACAATGAGCAGTTCTTC
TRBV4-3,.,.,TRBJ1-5,CASSQEAGQPQHF,TGCGCCAGCAGCCAAGAGGCAGGACAGCCCCAGCATTTT
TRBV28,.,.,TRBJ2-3,CASSPGGATDTQYF,TGTGCCAGCAGTCCCGGGGGAGCTACAGATACGCAGTATTTT
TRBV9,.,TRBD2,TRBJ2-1,CASSVQAGRVNEQFF,TGTGCCAGCAGCGTACAAGCGGGAAGGGTGAATGAGCAGTTCTTC
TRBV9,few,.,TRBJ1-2,CASSVEGMGREGYTF,TGTGCCAGCAGCGTAGAGGGGATGGGCAGGGAAGGCTACACCTTC
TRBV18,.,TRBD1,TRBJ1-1,CASSPPSGGKGTEAFF,TGTGCCAGCTCACCACCCTCAGGGGGTAAGGGGACTGAAGCTTTCTTT
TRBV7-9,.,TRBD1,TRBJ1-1,CASSLAGTGNTEAFF,TGTGCCAGCAGCTTAGCCGGGACAGGGAACACTGAAGCTTTCTTT
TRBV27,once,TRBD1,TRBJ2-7,CASTNRGAYEQYF,TGTGCCAGCACAAACAGGGGAGCCTACGAGCAGTACTTC
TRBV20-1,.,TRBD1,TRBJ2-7,CSASPGGIEQYF,TGCAGTGCTAGTCCAGGGGGCATCGAGCAGTACTTC
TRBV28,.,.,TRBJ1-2,CASSSPGGPSGYYGYTF,TGTGCCAGCAGTTCCCCAGGCGGGCCCTCGGGGTACTATGGCTACACCTTC
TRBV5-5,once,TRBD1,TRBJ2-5,CASRLNPGQGEETQYF,TGTGCCAGCAGGTTGAATCCGGGACAGGGGGAAGAGACCCAGTACTTC
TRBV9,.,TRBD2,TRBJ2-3,CASSPRTSGHTDTQYF,TGTGCCAGCAGCCCACGGACTAGCGGCCATACAGATACGCAGTATTTT
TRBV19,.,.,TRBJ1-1,CASSPSVRGKMSTEAFF,TGTGCCAGTAGTCCCTCCGTCCGGGGAAAAATGAGCACTGAAGCTTTCTTT
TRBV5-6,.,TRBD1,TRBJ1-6,CASSPGTGSFNSPLHF,TGTGCCAGCAGCCCCGGGACAGGCTCTTTTAATTCACCCCTCCACTTT
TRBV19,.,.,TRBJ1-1,CASSRSHKAFF,TGTGCCAGTAGTAGATCACATAAAGCTTTCTTT
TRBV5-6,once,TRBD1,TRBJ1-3,CASSFLDRAGNTIYF,TGTGCCAGCAGCTTTTTAGACAGGGCTGGAAACACCATATATTTT
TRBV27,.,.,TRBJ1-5,CASSLYGGLNQPQHF,TGTGCCAGCAGTTTATACGGGGGGCTCAACCAGCCCCAGCATTTT
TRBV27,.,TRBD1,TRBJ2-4,CASSPQPGTGITKNIQYF,TGTGCCAGCAGTCCCCAACCGGGGACAGGTATTACCAAAAACATTCAGTACTTC
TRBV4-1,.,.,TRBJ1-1,CASRPRQVMNTEAFF,TGCGCCAGCAGACCACGACAGGTCATGAACACTGAAGCTTTCTTT
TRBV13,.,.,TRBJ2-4,CASSQGGPNIQYF,TGTGCCAGCAGCCAGGGGGGACCAAACATTCAGTACTTC
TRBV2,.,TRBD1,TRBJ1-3,CATSGQAVWGNTIYF,TGTGCCACCTCAGGACAGGCCGTCTGGGGAAACACCATATATTTT
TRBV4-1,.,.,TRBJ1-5,CASSQDGGEGGPQHF,TGCGCCAGCAGCCAAGATGGAGGGGAAGGAGGGCCCCAGCATTTT
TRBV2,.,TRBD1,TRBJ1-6,CASSGPQQGRSSPLHF,TGTGCCAGCAGTGGACCACAACAGGGGAGGTCCTCACCCCTCCACTTT
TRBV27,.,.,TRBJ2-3,CASSRTETTQRAQYF,TGTGCCAGCAGTCGGACAGAAACCACCCAAAGGGCGCAGTATTTT
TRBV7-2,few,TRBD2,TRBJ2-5,CASSTPSGNGETQYF,TGTGCCAGCAGCACCCCTAGCGGGAATGGGGAGACCCAGTACTTC
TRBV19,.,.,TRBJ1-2,CASSIPVYGYTF,TGTGCCAGTAGTATTCCGGTCTATGGCTACACCTTC
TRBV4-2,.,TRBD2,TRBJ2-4,CASSQDWTSGGNIQYF,TGTGCCAGCAGCCAAGATTGGACTAGCGGGGGAAACATTCAGTACTTC
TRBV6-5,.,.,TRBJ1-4,CASGVGARVILF,TGTGCCAGCGGGGTGGGGGCAAGGGTCATCCTCTTT
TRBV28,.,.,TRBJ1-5,CASKHKNIRYQPQHF,TGTGCCAGCAAACACAAAAACATAAGATATCAGCCCCAGCATTTT
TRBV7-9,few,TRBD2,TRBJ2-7,CASSFDSGRASYEQYF,TGTGCCAGCAGCTTCGATAGCGGGAGGGCCTCGTACGAGCAGTACTTC
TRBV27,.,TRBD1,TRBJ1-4,CASRRDRAEKLFF,TGTGCCAGCAGACGGGACAGGGCTGAAAAACTGTTTTTT